The 14 T cell receptor beta chains below were found in one sample sequenced in a study of T cell changes during pregnancy in multiple sclerosis. Libraries were prepared by immunoSEQ multiplex PCR; TCRdb keeps only in-frame clonotypes and omits some of them. The sample holds over 35,000 clones; almost 95% are singletons and the top ten take about 8%. This specimen consisted of CD8+ T cells from peripheral blood mononuclear cells, obtained in the third trimester of pregnancy. The receptors were gathered from a female donor with multiple sclerosis, enrolled in a pregnancy study.

V and J are TRBV27 and TRBJ1-5; weak D call: TRBD1 (6 bases). Germline V lookup: CDR1 MNHEY, CDR2 SMNVEV (reference sequence). V dropped 2 bases and J dropped 6 bases, with 11 bases sitting between them. This CDR3 is built from 14 residues. The CDR3 here is CASSLGGPVQPQHF. The DNA of the CDR3 is TGTGCCAGCAGTTTAGGGGGCCCGGTTCAGCCCCAGCATTTT.

This chain joins TRBV2 and TRBJ1-1, with 10 bases fitting TRBD1. After removal of 5 bases from V and 2 bases from J, the junction contained 5 bases not matched to a gene. The CDR3 is made up of 15 amino acids. Per germline, CDR1 SNHLY and CDR2 FYNNEI. The CDR3 DNA follows: TGTGCCAGCAGTCGGGACAGGGGTTTTAACACTGAAGCTTTCTTT. Its translation: CASSRDRGFNTEAFF.

CDR3 nucleotides: TGTGCCAGCAGTTTATGGAGGGGCCACCTCCCCTACGAGCAGTACTTC. Translation: CASSLWRGHLPYEQYF. This chain connects TRBV27 to TRBJ2-7; a possible D gene is TRBD2 (6 bases). The CDR3 is 16 residues long. The V end lost 1 base, the J end lost 2 bases, and 15 bases lay between the germline ends. Germline V gene sequence: CDR1 MNHEY, CDR2 SMNVEV (reference sequence).

The V call is TRBV2, the J call TRBJ2-3, with D tentatively TRBD2 (7 bases). Per germline, CDR1 SNHLY and CDR2 FYNNEI. CDR3 length equals 16 residues. Between the trimmed V and J ends, which lost 3 bases and 10 bases, there was a span of 23 bases. DNA of the CDR3: TGTGCCAGCAGTGATCTGGGGGGGCTAGCACCCGAGTCGCAGTATTTT. It is translated as CASSDLGGLAPESQYF. The full variable domain, in which reference TRBV2 and TRBJ2-3 provide the parts outside the CDR3, is EPEVTQTPSHQVTQMGQEVILRCVPISNHLYFYWYRQILGQKVEFLVSFYNNEISEKSEIFDDQFSVERPDGSNFTLKIRSTKLEDSAMYFCASSDLGGLAPESQYFGPGTRLTVL.

V is TRBV20-1 and J is TRBJ2-7; D is unresolved. V dropped 0 bases and J dropped 2 bases, with 2 bases sitting between them. CDR1 is DFQATT and CDR2 is SNEGSKA in the germline V gene (reference sequence). This CDR3 is 11 amino acids long. The CDR3 reads CSARDTYEQYF. As DNA, the CDR3 is TGCAGTGCTAGAGACACCTACGAGCAGTACTTC.

This clone is a singleton in its sample. This sequence joins TRBV7-9 and TRBJ2-5; D uncertain. The better agreement between TRBJ2-7 and the DNA end casts doubt on the J call. The germline gives CDR1 SEHNR, CDR2 FQNEAQ (reference sequence). The CDR3 has 12 amino acids. The CDR3, as DNA: TGTGCCAGCAGCTTAGTTCCGTACGAGCAGTACTTC. Translated: CASSLVPYEQYF.

CDR3 sequence reads: CASSASGYNEQFF. The CDR3 DNA reads as TGTGCCAGCAGTGCTTCGGGCTACAATGAGCAGTTCTTC. The rearrangement links TRBV2 to TRBJ2-1, with D unclear. V dropped 4 bases and J dropped 3 bases, with 7 bases sitting between them. Germline CDR1 is SNHLY and CDR2 is FYNNEI. CDR3 size: 13 residues.

The V gene is TRBV7-2, the J gene TRBJ2-7; 10 bases fit TRBD1. The V gene's germline CDR1 is SGHTA and CDR2 FQGNSA. The CDR3 has 17 residues. The junction had 8 bases not matched to a gene; V was cut back by 3 bases and J by 0 bases. The CDR3 is CASSFRDRGPNSYEQYF. The CDR3, as DNA: TGTGCCAGCAGCTTCCGGGACAGGGGACCAAACTCCTACGAGCAGTACTTC.

The chain links TRBV27 to TRBJ1-2, with 9 bases lining up with TRBD1. Per the germline V gene, CDR1 is MNHEY and CDR2 is SMNVEV (reference sequence). This CDR3 region has 15 residues. Trimming removed 6 bases from V and 6 bases from J; junction bases left unmatched: 11. The CDR3 DNA sequence: TGTGCCAGCAGGGGTCGGACAGGGGTAACGGATGGCTACACCTTC. Translation: CASRGRTGVTDGYTF.

The genes are TRBV28 and TRBJ1-5; 8 bases agree with TRBD1. V shed 5 bases and J 6 bases; nucleotides not matched to a gene: 6. CDR1 MDHEN and CDR2 SYDVKM come from the germline V gene. This CDR3 has 14 amino acids. The CDR3 region is CASSPGQGIQPQHF. CDR3 bases: TGTGCCAGCAGTCCCGGACAGGGAATTCAGCCCCAGCATTTT.

This chain connects TRBV7-9 to TRBJ2-1, with 7 bases fitting TRBD1. The CDR3 loop spans 14 amino acids. With V trimmed by 6 bases and J by 15 bases, 17 bases remained unmatched. From germline, CDR1 is SEHNR and CDR2 FQNEAQ (reference sequence). The CDR3 DNA reads TGTGCCAGCAGTTCCACAGAACCGGGACAGCTCCGGTTCTTC. It is translated as CASSSTEPGQLRFF.

This chain connects TRBV7-3 to TRBJ2-3; the D gene is possibly TRBD1 (7 bases). This CDR3 comprises 14 residues. Germline V CDR1 and CDR2: SGHTA, FQGTGA. The V end was cut by 4 bases, the J end by 6 bases, with 14 bases between. The CDR3, as DNA: TGTGCCAGCAGCTACTCAGGGGGGACGGATACGCAGTATTTT. Its protein product is CASSYSGGTDTQYF.

There are a few counts of this clone. A junction end diverges from the germline sequence, so it may reflect a read error. V is TRBV29-1 and J is TRBJ2-5; 11 bases align to TRBD2. This CDR3 is built from 14 residues. Germline CDR1 SQVTM, CDR2 ANQGSEA. CDR3 residues: CAVTSGSYQETQYF. The DNA of the CDR3 is TGTGCAGTCACTAGCGGGAGTTACCAAGAGACCCAGTACTTC. Variable domain in full (rest from reference TRBV29-1 and TRBJ2-5): SAVISQKPSRDICQRGTSLTIQCQVDSQVTMMFWYRQQPGQSLTLIATANQGSEATYESGFVIDKFPISRPNLTFSTLTVSNMSPEDSSIYLCAVTSGSYQETQYFGPGTRLLVL.

This chain links TRBV19 with TRBJ2-7; TRBD1 matches at 9 bases. This CDR3 has 13 amino acids. Germline lookup yields CDR1 LNHDA and CDR2 SQIVND (reference sequence). Trimming removed 7 bases from V and 5 bases from J; junction bases left unmatched: 6. CDR3 amino acids: CASTGTGSNEQYF. In DNA form, the CDR3 reads TGTGCCAGTACGGGGACAGGGTCCAACGAGCAGTACTTC.